One and the same sample provided the 3 T cell receptor beta chains below, sequenced in a study of PD-L1 blockade in urothelial cancer. Clones were sequenced by immunoSEQ multiplex PCR, and TCRdb holds only the in-frame ones, with some missing. The sample has under 40,000 clones, approximately 90% seen once. Sequencing was performed on PBMCs, taken around atezolizumab (anti-PD-L1) treatment. The receptor set was obtained from a man between 70 and 80 years old with urothelial cancer.

The rearrangement uses TRBV5-1 and TRBJ2-3; D is possibly TRBD2 (6 bases). The CDR3 covers 14 residues. V lost 6 bases and J lost 2, with 13 bases in between. CDR1 is SGHRS, CDR2 YFSETQ, per germline. The CDR3 reads CASKRRENTDTQYF. The CDR3, as DNA: TGCGCCAGCAAGAGGAGGGAAAACACAGATACGCAGTATTTT.

The V call is TRBV27, the J call TRBJ2-7, with a possible D match to TRBD2 (5 bases). The V end was cut by 2 bases, the J end by 0 bases, with 11 bases between. The germline V gene has CDR1 MNHEY and CDR2 SMNVEV (reference sequence). This CDR3 has 15 amino acids. The CDR3 nucleotides read TGTGCCAGCAGTTTAGTAGCGAAAGGCTCCTACGAGCAGTACTTC. Protein sequence: CASSLVAKGSYEQYF.

The genes are TRBV10-1 and TRBJ2-3, with 14 bases that match TRBD2. The CDR3 runs to 17 residues. The trim removed 3 bases at V and 5 bases at J, leaving 7 bases unmatched. Germline-derived CDR1 and CDR2 are WNHNN and SYGVQD (reference sequence). CDR3 nucleotide sequence: TGCGCCAGCAGTGAAGGGGTCGGGACTAGCGGGAGAGATACGCAGTATTTT. Translated, it gives CASSEGVGTSGRDTQYF.